Listed here is a single T cell receptor beta chain. A much larger clone lies a single base off, so this may be a read error. The germline V gene encodes CDR1 LGHNA and CDR2 YNFKEQ. CDR3 length equals 16 residues. The entry originates in a study of tumor-infiltrating lymphocytes in primary liver carcinoma. TCR beta cDNA was prepared out of approximately 500 ng total RNA by means of a constant-region primer. Slightly modified ARM-PCR with three nested multiplex PCR rounds yielded TCR beta libraries. The first two PCR rounds used TRBV1-TRBV30 primers with a Cbeta primer, 9 to 10 cycles each. TCRdb reanalysed the multiplex PCR reads using MiXCR and keeps one entry per CDR3 protein. The repertoire consists of over 250,000 distinct CDR3 sequences, with approximately 54% occurring once and the leading ten covering about a sixth. Unsorted whole blood yielded blood RNA, and germline DNA was extracted as well.

The receptor was derived from a woman younger than 45 with primary liver carcinoma and hepatitis B virus infection. V usage is TRBV4-2 and J usage is TRBJ2-1, with 13 nucleotides matching TRBD2. Sequenced sample: peripheral blood. The CDR3 sequence is CASSPETSGRRNEQIF. The CDR3 DNA sequence: TGTGCCAGCAGCCCCGAGACTAGCGGGAGGAGAAATGAGCAGATCTTC.